Shown below are 15 T cell receptor beta chains from a single sample sequenced in a study of early stage breast cancer tumors (TCRdb year 2017). The library was built by means of the immunoSEQ multiplex PCR assay. TCRdb provides this immuneACCESS table in a form limited to in-frame rearrangements. Some clones are lacking; in checked studies, under half of them reflect an unresolved V gene, and why the rest are absent is not known. This sample is represented by 39,000 or so clones; around 73% of them were singletons. The top ten clones comprise roughly 6.8% of the sample. The sequencing input was blood. The receptors come from a person in their fifties or sixties with breast cancer.

This clone was observed once. The chain recombines TRBV18 with TRBJ2-1, with 7 bases that match TRBD1. This CDR3 has 15 residues. Germline V gives CDR1 KGHSH, CDR2 LQKENI. Trimming cost V 3 bases and J 4 bases; bases outside gene matches: 6. The CDR3 DNA sequence: TGTGCCAGCTCACCTCCGGGCAGGGGGTACAATGAGCAGTTCTTC. This encodes CASSPPGRGYNEQFF. The full variable domain, completed using reference TRBV18 and TRBJ2-1, is NAGVMQNPRHLVRRRGQEARLRCSPMKGHSHVYWYRQLPEEGLKFMVYLQKENIIDESGMPKERFSAEFPKEGPSILRIQQVVRGDSAAYFCASSPPGRGYNEQFFGPGTRLTVL.

The rearrangement joins TRBV5-6 to TRBJ2-7; 8 bases line up with TRBD1. Germline CDR1 and CDR2: SGHDT and YYEEEE. The CDR3 consists of 15 residues. After removal of 2 bases from V and 4 bases from J, the junction contained 8 bases not matched to a gene. CDR3 residues: CASSFRDRPLYEQYF. CDR3 bases: TGTGCCAGCAGCTTCCGGGACAGGCCCTTATACGAGCAGTACTTC.

V usage is TRBV6-5 and J usage is TRBJ2-5; no clear D gene. Trimming pared 3 bases from V and 6 bases from J, leaving 17 bases between. The length of the CDR3 is 15 residues. The germline gives CDR1 MNHEY, CDR2 SVGAGI. The CDR3 spells CASSYFRNPSKTQYF. CDR3 DNA sequence: TGTGCCAGCAGTTATTTCAGGAACCCTTCCAAGACCCAGTACTTC.

V and J are TRBV5-5 and TRBJ2-1, with a weak D call TRBD1 (6 bases). Germline CDR1 SGHKS, CDR2 YYEKEE (reference sequence). This CDR3 has 14 residues. V lost 6 bases and J 3 bases, leaving 13 bases between the germline ends. Here the CDR3 reads CASTSRDNYNEQFF. CDR3 in DNA: TGTGCCAGCACCTCTCGGGACAACTACAATGAGCAGTTCTTC.

This sequence joins TRBV18 and TRBJ2-7, with 13 bases matching TRBD2. Germline V CDR1 and CDR2: KGHSH, LQKENI. The CDR3 is 15 residues long. Trimming at V came to 5 bases and at J to 6 bases, leaving 7 bases not matched to a gene. Written as DNA, the CDR3 is TGTGCCAGCTCAGCCTACGGGACTAGCGGGACCGAGCAGTACTTC. This sequence encodes CASSAYGTSGTEQYF.

The CDR3 DNA sequence: TGTGCCAGCAGCTTAGCATCAGGCTTTCTTAACTATGGCTACACCTTC. Translated, it gives CASSLASGFLNYGYTF. The chain carries TRBV7-2 and TRBJ1-2; D is ambiguous. Germline assignment: CDR1 SGHTA and CDR2 FQGNSA. Trimming shortened V by 0 bases and J by 1 base, and 12 bases separated the two germline ends. CDR3 size: 16 residues.

The CDR3 loop reads CASSLTFGRYTEAFF. CDR3 nucleotide sequence: TGCGCCAGCAGCCTAACTTTCGGGAGGTACACTGAAGCTTTCTTT. The chain is built from TRBV5-1 and TRBJ1-1; no definite D call. Looked up from germline, CDR1 is SGHRS and CDR2 is YFSETQ. This CDR3 region has 15 residues. Trimming removed 4 bases from V and 3 bases from J, with 16 bases in between.

The CDR3 protein is CASSETGYRGDNGYTF. Here the CDR3 DNA reads TGTGCCAGCAGTGAGACAGGATATAGAGGCGATAATGGCTACACCTTC. The rearrangement joins TRBV9 to TRBJ1-2, with D possibly matching TRBD1 (6 bases). In germline, CDR1 is SGDLS, CDR2 YYNGEE. V was cut by 5 bases and J by 6 bases, with 23 bases left in between. The CDR3 extends over 16 amino acids.

The gene calls are TRBV6-5 and TRBJ2-7; D is unresolved. This CDR3 has 14 residues. Germline assignment: CDR1 MNHEY and CDR2 SVGAGI. Trimming took off 6 bases at V and 0 bases at J, with 12 bases between the two ends. CDR3 amino acids: CASRVKLASYEQYF. For the CDR3, the DNA is TGTGCCAGCAGAGTTAAGCTCGCCTCCTACGAGCAGTACTTC.

The chain recombines TRBV7-8 with TRBJ2-3; D possibly corresponds to TRBD1 (8 bases). V lost 4 bases, J lost 8 bases, and 19 bases lay in between. Per germline, CDR1 SGHVS and CDR2 FQNEAQ. The CDR3 sequence is 15 residues long. CDR3 sequence (DNA): TGTGCCAGCAGCTCACAGGGGGGGAAAATTGTTACGCAGTATTTT. Its translation: CASSSQGGKIVTQYF.

Written as DNA, the CDR3 is TGTGCCAGTAGTGTCCCAGGGGCAGGAAACTATGGCTACACCTTC. This sequence encodes CASSVPGAGNYGYTF. The gene calls are TRBV19 and TRBJ1-2; a possible D gene is TRBD1 (6 bases). Germline CDR1 is LNHDA and CDR2 is SQIVND (reference sequence). The CDR3 is 15 residues long. Deletions cut 5 bases from V and 2 bases from J, with 15 bases between.

This clone showed up just a few times. The V and J genes are TRBV4-1 and TRBJ1-1; D not resolved. CDR1 MGHRA and CDR2 YSYEKL come from the germline V gene. CDR3 length: 15 amino acids. V lost 0 bases, J lost 5 bases, and 13 bases lay in between. The DNA of the CDR3 is TGCGCCAGCAGCCAAGACCCCACCGGAGTAACTGAAGCTTTCTTT. Translating gives CASSQDPTGVTEAFF.

This chain connects TRBV29-1 to TRBJ2-1; 8 bases map to TRBD2. The CDR3 length is 16 residues. V lost 2 bases and J lost 3; bases outside the gene matches: 9. CDR1 SQVTM and CDR2 ANQGSEA come from the germline V gene. The CDR3 region is CSVEQIAGGYYNEQFF. As DNA, the CDR3 is TGCAGCGTTGAACAAATCGCGGGGGGATACTACAATGAGCAGTTCTTC.

The rearrangement uses TRBV5-1 and TRBJ1-3; D gene ambiguous. V lost 3 bases and J 0 bases, leaving 16 bases between the germline ends. Germline loops: CDR1 SGHRS, CDR2 YFSETQ. This CDR3 is built from 17 residues. The CDR3 bases are TGCGCCAGCAGCTCTGCCGGGTCTACGCGCTCTGGAAACACCATATATTTT. This encodes CASSSAGSTRSGNTIYF.

This clone was seen only a few times. Other DNA sequences of this sample code for an identical CDR3. The V gene is TRBV5-6, the J gene TRBJ1-5, with TRBD1 matching over 7 bases. Losses at the gene ends were 3 bases for V and 5 bases for J; bases not matched to a gene: 5. Germline CDR1 reads SGHDT; CDR2 reads YYEEEE. The CDR3 is 14 amino acids. CDR3 in amino acids: CASSYRQGDQPQHF. In nucleotides, the CDR3 is TGTGCCAGCAGCTACAGACAGGGTGATCAGCCCCAGCATTTT.